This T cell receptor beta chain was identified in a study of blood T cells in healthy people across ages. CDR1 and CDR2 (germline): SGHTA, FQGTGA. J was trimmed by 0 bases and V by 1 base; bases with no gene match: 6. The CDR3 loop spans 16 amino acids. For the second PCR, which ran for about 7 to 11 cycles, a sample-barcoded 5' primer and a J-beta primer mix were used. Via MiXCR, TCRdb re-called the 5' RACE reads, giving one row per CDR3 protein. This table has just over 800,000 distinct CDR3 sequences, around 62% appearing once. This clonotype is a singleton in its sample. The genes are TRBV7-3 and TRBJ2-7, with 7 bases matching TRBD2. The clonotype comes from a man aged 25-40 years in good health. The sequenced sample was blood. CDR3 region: CASSLMGGFVSYEQYF. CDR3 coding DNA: TGTGCCAGCAGCTTAATGGGAGGGTTTGTCTCCTACGAGCAGTACTTC.